The present T cell receptor beta chain was sequenced within a study of blood T cells in healthy people across ages. Concerning this clonotype: What it binds is not known.

The CDR3 has 14 amino acids. The V segment lost 0 bases and the J segment 9 bases; nucleotides outside the gene matches: 2. The donors, aged about 6 to 95, were healthy Caucasians from Russia. The study's findings and limits: In these data, TCR beta diversity tracked strongly with naive T cell percentage. From one million sequenced T cells, diversity estimates were lower bounds.

Combining a sample-barcoded 5' primer with a J-beta primer mix, a second PCR ran for 7 to 11 cycles. TCRdb processed the 5' RACE reads anew with MiXCR; each CDR3 protein has one entry. Here the sample spans roughly 1,700,000 distinct CDR3 sequences, 28% being singletons. The source of this sequence is a young woman in good health. Sequences were obtained from blood. The rearrangement joins TRBV12-3 or TRBV12-4 to TRBJ1-6; TRBD1 matches 7 bases. CDR3 DNA sequence: TGTGCCAGCAGTTTAGCCAGGGGGGGTTCACCCCTCCACTTT. Protein product: CASSLARGGSPLHF.